This TCR beta chain stems from a study of shared clonotypes between healthy human individuals. Study details: The cohort comprised a couple of women and a few men. Their ages spanned 18 to 49 years.

Concerning this clone itself: Mismatch with germline at one junction end may stem from a read error.

Original handling: Filtering of immunoSEQ junctional sequences could not match full-length read filtering. The repertoire was sequenced with immunoSEQ multiplex PCR; TCRdb's copy has only in-frame clones and lacks some. V, J and clone size derive from that table, while D and trimming were established from the DNA sequence. This table has about 800,000 clones, around 96% appearing once. Only CD45RO-negative cells positively selected for CCR7 counted as naive CD8 cells, so terminally differentiated effector memory CD45RA+ cells were excluded. Germline CDR1 SGHAT, CDR2 FQNNGV. This CDR3 comprises 13 residues.

The TCR was taken from a man aged 25 to 40 in good health. Source material: naive CD8+ T cells sorted from blood. The chain carries TRBV11-2 and TRBJ2-3; D perhaps matches TRBD2 (5 bases). The CDR3 nucleotides read TGTGCCAGCAGCCCCACCGGACGGGATAGGCAGTATTTT. Translated, it gives CASSPTGRDRQYF.